This T cell receptor (beta chain) was found in a study of T cell repertoires in cytomegalovirus infection. Germline CDR1 is SGHTA and CDR2 is FQGNSA. Trimming took off 2 bases at V and 7 bases at J, with 14 bases between the two ends. The CDR3 has 14 residues. Using its own MiXCR run on the reads, TCRdb lists one record per CDR3 protein. The sample lists 110,000 to 150,000 distinct CDR3 sequences, 5% to 6.5% occurring once. In its sample, this clonotype was seen many times. The chain joins TRBV7-2 to TRBJ1-1, with D possibly TRBD1 on 5 matching bases. The TCR was taken from a human donor in good health (CMV status not recorded). Some clones in this sample may be carry-over from other donors' samples. Material for sequencing was PBMCs. The CDR3 loop reads CASSLWGEWGEAFF. The CDR3 DNA follows: TGTGCCAGCAGCTTATGGGGCGAATGGGGTGAAGCTTTCTTT.